A single sample gave rise to the 31 T cell receptor beta chains below, sequenced in a study of graft-versus-host responses after intestinal transplantation (dated by TCRdb to about 2021). In the paper's terms, the time point label means: cells obtained before transplantation from donor or recipient. No antigen is known for these receptors. Library preparation used the immunoSEQ multiplex PCR assay. TCRdb stores this immuneACCESS table with in-frame sequences only. Part of the clones is absent; in the studies checked, under half of the shortfall reflects unresolved V genes, and no reason is known for the rest. The sample records 90,000 to 150,000 clones, approximately 96% of which are singletons. More than 3% of the sample is held by the ten biggest clonotypes. The input for sequencing was unstimulated CD8+ T cells sorted from spleen or lymph node cells, taken before intestinal transplant. Source of these receptors: a human donor who received an intestinal transplant.

This sequence joins TRBV5-4 and TRBJ2-7, with D perhaps TRBD1 or TRBD2 (5 bases each). The CDR3 runs 14 residues. Germline loops: CDR1 SGHNT, CDR2 YYREEE (reference sequence). Trimming shortened V by 1 base and J by 2 bases, and 10 bases separated the two germline ends. CDR3 sequence (DNA): TGTGCCAGCAGCTTGCGCCAGGGACCCTACGAGCAGTACTTC. It codes for CASSLRQGPYEQYF.

The CDR3 protein is CATTGNTGELFF. Here the CDR3 DNA reads TGTGCAACGACGGGAAACACCGGGGAGCTGTTTTTT. The V gene is TRBV25-1, the J gene TRBJ2-2, with D possibly matching TRBD2 (5 bases). There are 12 residues in the CDR3. Per the germline V gene, CDR1 is MGHDK and CDR2 is SYGVNS.

The rearrangement uses TRBV7-9 and TRBJ2-5; TRBD1 or TRBD2 may be the D gene (6 bases each). Trimming shortened V by 1 base and J by 7 bases, and 16 bases separated the two germline ends. CDR1 and CDR2 (germline): SEHNR, FQNEAQ (reference sequence). The CDR3 contains 15 residues. The CDR3 DNA sequence: TGTGCCAGCAGCTTAGTGTCTTTACAGGGAGGGACCCAGTACTTC. Translated, it gives CASSLVSLQGGTQYF.

The chain recombines TRBV9 with TRBJ1-4, with D unresolved. Looked up from germline, CDR1 is SGDLS and CDR2 is YYNGEE. This CDR3 spans 15 amino acids. The V and J ends lost 0 bases and 5 bases respectively, with 11 bases between them. DNA for the CDR3: TGTGCCAGCAGCGTAGAAGGGTTACTGAATGAAAAACTGTTTTTT. This translates into CASSVEGLLNEKLFF.

J is TRBJ2-7 and V is TRBV4-3, with TRBD2 matching 7 bases. CDR3 length equals 17 residues. Germline CDR1 LGHNA, CDR2 YSLEER. V shed 1 base and J 2 bases; nucleotides not matched to a gene: 11. CDR3 DNA sequence: TGCGCCAGCAGCCAAGCCAAATCCGGGACTATTACCTACGAGCAGTACTTC. This encodes CASSQAKSGTITYEQYF.

The genes are TRBV4-2 and TRBJ1-1, with TRBD1 as a possible D gene (5 bases). V was trimmed by 0 bases and J by 7 bases, leaving 18 bases between them. Germline V CDR1 and CDR2: LGHNA, YNFKEQ. The CDR3 is 16 residues long. This CDR3 is CASSQEEGGGTIEAFF. The CDR3 DNA follows: TGTGCCAGCAGCCAAGAAGAGGGCGGGGGAACTATTGAAGCTTTCTTT.

This rearrangement joins TRBV13 to TRBJ2-7, with D tentatively TRBD2 (6 bases). This CDR3 is built from 20 residues. The germline gives CDR1 PRHDT, CDR2 FYEKMQ (reference sequence). V was trimmed by 1 base and J by 2 bases, leaving 27 bases between them. Here the CDR3 reads CASSLAGAAEGLPQTYEQYF. CDR3 bases: TGTGCCAGCAGCTTAGCCGGTGCTGCCGAGGGACTCCCCCAAACCTACGAGCAGTACTTC.

This chain joins TRBV6-5 and TRBJ2-7; D is undetermined. The CDR3 is 16 residues long. V was trimmed by 0 bases and J by 1 base, leaving 13 bases between them. The germline V gene encodes CDR1 MNHEY and CDR2 SVGAGI. CDR3 DNA sequence: TGTGCCAGCAGTTACTCGGCAACCCTTAGGTCCTACGAGCAGTACTTC. This sequence encodes CASSYSATLRSYEQYF.

The gene calls are TRBV5-8 and TRBJ2-7, with 8 bases fitting TRBD1. In germline, CDR1 is SGHTS, CDR2 YDEGEE. The CDR3 has 15 residues. V lost 6 bases, J lost 4 bases, and 12 bases stayed unmatched. The CDR3: CASTQTGGGWYEQYF. In nucleotides, the CDR3 is TGTGCCAGCACTCAAACAGGGGGAGGATGGTACGAGCAGTACTTC. The full variable domain, in which reference TRBV5-8 and TRBJ2-7 provide the parts outside the CDR3, is EAGVTQSPTHLIKTRGQQATLRCSPISGHTSVYWYQQALGLGLQFLLWYDEGEERNRGNFPPRFSGRQFPNYSSELNVNALELEDSALYLCASTQTGGGWYEQYFGPGTRLTVT.

The genes are TRBV14 and TRBJ2-5; perhaps TRBD2 as D (7 bases). This CDR3 is built from 14 residues. The V gene's germline CDR1 is SGHDN and CDR2 FVKESK. V lost 4 bases to trimming and J lost 6 bases, with 15 bases between them. The CDR3 reads CASSPWGGAKTQYF. CDR3 DNA sequence: TGTGCCAGCAGCCCCTGGGGGGGCGCGAAGACCCAGTACTTC.

The chain joins TRBV5-1 to TRBJ2-1; TRBD2 is a possible D gene (7 bases). The germline CDR1 and CDR2 sequences are SGHRS and YFSETQ. Trimming stripped 5 bases from V and 6 bases from J, with 15 bases between. There are 14 residues in the CDR3. This CDR3 reads CASRFEGGSNEQFF. In DNA form, the CDR3 reads TGCGCCAGCAGGTTCGAGGGGGGGAGCAATGAGCAGTTCTTC. Combining the CDR3 with reference TRBV5-1 and TRBJ2-1 gives the whole variable domain KAGVTQTPRYLIKTRGQQVTLSCSPISGHRSVSWYQQTPGQGLQFLFEYFSETQRNKGNFPGRFSGRQFSNSRSEMNVSTLELGDSALYLCASRFEGGSNEQFFGPGTRLTVL.

The genes are TRBV7-3 and TRBJ2-3; the D is unclear. This CDR3 has 13 amino acids. Germline V gene lookup returns CDR1 SGHTA and CDR2 FQGTGA. V shed 4 bases and J shed 6 bases, with 11 bases lying between them. Written as DNA, the CDR3 is TGTGCCAGCAGCTCAAGGGCTGACGATACGCAGTATTTT. Protein: CASSSRADDTQYF.

This rearrangement joins TRBV18 to TRBJ1-4; no definite D call. Trimming removed 1 base from V and 8 bases from J, with 5 bases in between. The CDR3 sequence is 12 residues long. The germline CDR1 and CDR2 sequences are KGHSH and LQKENI. As DNA, the CDR3 is TGTGCCAGCTCACCACTTAGGGAAAAACTGTTTTTT. Its translation is CASSPLREKLFF.

CDR3: CASSEGPLYTGELFF. Written as DNA, the CDR3 is TGTGCCAGCAGCGAGGGACCGTTATACACCGGGGAGCTGTTTTTT. The J gene is TRBJ2-2, the V gene TRBV5-4; D might be TRBD1 or TRBD2, each matching 5 bases. This CDR3 is built from 15 residues. The ends were cut back, 4 bases at V and 3 bases at J, with 13 bases in the middle. Germline V gives CDR1 SGHNT, CDR2 YYREEE (reference sequence).

The chain has TRBV6-1 and TRBJ2-7; D is possibly TRBD2 (6 bases). CDR3 length: 13 amino acids. V was pared by 5 bases and J by 5 bases, with 13 bases between. Germline V gene sequence: CDR1 MNHNS, CDR2 SASEGT. CDR3 nucleotide sequence: TGTGCCAGCAGTTTGACTAGAATCCACGAGCAGTACTTC. Amino acid sequence: CASSLTRIHEQYF.

The gene calls are TRBV6-6 and TRBJ2-1; TRBD1 matches at 7 bases. V shed 9 bases and J 4 bases; nucleotides not matched to a gene: 12. The CDR3 covers 15 residues. Germline CDR1 and CDR2: MNHNY and SVGAGI (reference sequence). CDR3 in DNA: TGTGCCAGTGATAATCTCGGGACAGCATACAATGAGCAGTTCTTC. Translation gives CASDNLGTAYNEQFF.

The gene calls are TRBV27 and TRBJ1-2, with TRBD1 as a possible D gene (5 bases). CDR3 length: 15 residues. Germline V gene data show CDR1 as MNHEY and CDR2 as SMNVEV (reference sequence). Trimming removed 4 bases at V and 5 bases at J, with 17 bases between. The CDR3 region has the DNA TGTGCCAGCAGTTGGGGACCGTTAAAACCTTATGGCTACACCTTC. Residues: CASSWGPLKPYGYTF.

This clone was seen a single time. This chain joins TRBV4-3 and TRBJ2-7; D may correspond to TRBD1 or TRBD2 (5 bases each). Deletions cut 0 bases from V and 4 bases from J, with 13 bases between. This CDR3 has 15 amino acids. CDR1 is LGHNA, CDR2 YSLEER, per germline. The CDR3 bases are TGCGCCAGCAGCCAAGAACCGGGACGGAGTTACGAGCAGTACTTC. This encodes CASSQEPGRSYEQYF.

The V gene is TRBV4-1, the J gene TRBJ2-7; 12 bases match TRBD2. CDR1 is MGHRA, CDR2 YSYEKL, per germline. The CDR3 sequence is 18 residues long. After removal of 3 bases from V and 2 bases from J, the junction contained 11 bases not matched to a gene. The CDR3 loop reads CASSQVLTSGSGAYEQYF. CDR3 coding DNA: TGCGCCAGCAGCCAGGTATTGACTAGCGGGAGTGGGGCCTACGAGCAGTACTTC.

The chain combines TRBV28 with TRBJ1-1, with TRBD1 matching 10 bases. The CDR3 loop spans 14 amino acids. Unmatched junction bases numbered 4, after V lost 5 bases and J lost 4 bases. Germline V gene lookup returns CDR1 MDHEN and CDR2 SYDVKM. CDR3 coding DNA: TGTGCCAGCAGTCCGGGACAGGGGAGCACTGAAGCTTTCTTT. Translated, it gives CASSPGQGSTEAFF.

V and J are TRBV5-1 and TRBJ2-1; D is uncertain. The CDR3 runs 14 residues. Germline V gene lookup returns CDR1 SGHRS and CDR2 YFSETQ. The V and J ends lost 2 bases and 3 bases respectively, with 9 bases between them. CDR3 protein: CASSFGGVYNEQFF. CDR3 bases: TGCGCCAGCAGCTTCGGCGGAGTCTACAATGAGCAGTTCTTC.

Here the CDR3 DNA reads TGTGCCAGCATTCCTTACGGAACAGTAAACAATCAGCCCCAGCATTTT. It translates to CASIPYGTVNNQPQHF. The V and J genes are TRBV28 and TRBJ1-5; D is ambiguous. The V end was cut by 7 bases, the J end by 3 bases, with 19 bases between. The V gene's germline CDR1 is MDHEN and CDR2 SYDVKM. The CDR3 sequence is 16 residues long.

This rearrangement joins TRBV7-2 to TRBJ2-7; D gene unclear. With 5 bases removed from V and 1 base from J, the gap between germline ends came to 9 bases. Germline V gives CDR1 SGHTA, CDR2 FQGNSA. The CDR3 runs to 13 residues. CDR3 amino acids: CASSPPVSYEQYF. DNA of the CDR3: TGTGCCAGCAGCCCTCCCGTGTCCTACGAGCAGTACTTC.

The chain carries TRBV14 and TRBJ2-1, with 12 bases matching TRBD2. The CDR3 loop spans 15 amino acids. Germline-derived CDR1 and CDR2 are SGHDN and FVKESK. V shed 4 bases and J 10 bases; nucleotides not matched to a gene: 8. The CDR3 spells CASSRLAGVLREQFF. CDR3 nucleotides: TGTGCCAGCAGCCGACTAGCGGGAGTGCTAAGGGAGCAGTTCTTC.

The rearrangement uses TRBV5-4 and TRBJ2-1; 11 bases line up with TRBD2. Germline CDR1 and CDR2: SGHNT and YYREEE (reference sequence). This CDR3 contains 16 residues. V was pared by 4 bases and J by 4 bases, with 7 bases of the junction left unmatched. CDR3 bases: TGTGCCAGCAGCGGAACTAGCGGGAGATCATACAATGAGCAGTTCTTC. This encodes CASSGTSGRSYNEQFF.

This sequence joins TRBV6-5 and TRBJ2-3; possibly TRBD2 for D (5 bases). Germline V gene lookup returns CDR1 MNHEY and CDR2 SVGAGI. Trimming left V 0 bases short and J 0 bases short, with 10 bases between. The CDR3 loop spans 16 amino acids. CDR3 loop: CASSYSGASSTDTQYF. CDR3 coding DNA: TGTGCCAGCAGTTACTCGGGAGCCTCTAGCACAGATACGCAGTATTTT.

The chain employs TRBV9 and TRBJ2-1; D possibly matches TRBD1 or TRBD2 (6 bases each). CDR1 is SGDLS and CDR2 is YYNGEE in the germline V gene. The CDR3 extends over 14 amino acids. Trimming removed 0 bases from V and 5 bases from J, with 9 bases in between. CDR3 nucleotides: TGTGCCAGCAGCGTAGGGGGGGCGCACAATGAGCAGTTCTTC. Protein product: CASSVGGAHNEQFF.

This sequence joins TRBV14 and TRBJ2-7; 9 bases agree with TRBD1. With V trimmed by 4 bases and J by 5 bases, 6 bases remained unmatched. The CDR3 is made up of 14 amino acids. Germline V gene data show CDR1 as SGHDN and CDR2 as FVKESK. CDR3 coding DNA: TGTGCCAGCAGCCTGGGACAGGGTCCCAACGAGCAGTACTTC. Protein product: CASSLGQGPNEQYF.

The chain links TRBV11-2 to TRBJ2-5, with D possibly matching TRBD1 (6 bases). Trimming cost V 6 bases and J 5 bases, with 22 bases left between them. The CDR3 totals 16 residues. Looked up from germline, CDR1 is SGHAT and CDR2 is FQNNGV. This CDR3 reads CASSGTGTSLLETQYF. CDR3 DNA sequence: TGTGCCAGCAGTGGTACCGGGACATCTCTCTTGGAGACCCAGTACTTC.

The chain has TRBV30 and TRBJ2-2; tentative D call: TRBD2 (5 bases). Looked up from germline, CDR1 is GTSNPN and CDR2 is SVGIG (reference sequence). CDR3 length equals 13 residues. Trimming stripped 0 bases from V and 7 bases from J, with 9 bases between. For the CDR3, the DNA is TGTGCCTGGAGTGTACTAGGTGGCGGGGAGCTGTTTTTT. Protein sequence: CAWSVLGGGELFF. Supplemented by reference TRBV30 and TRBJ2-2, the full variable domain reads SQTIHQWPATLVQPVGSPLSLECTVEGTSNPNLYWYRQAAGRGLQLLFYSVGIGQISSEVPQNLSASRPQDRQFILSSKKLLLSDSGFYLCAWSVLGGGELFFGEGSRLTVL.

V is TRBV7-9 and J is TRBJ2-1; tentatively, D is TRBD2 (6 bases). V lost 3 bases to trimming and J lost 0 bases, with 12 bases between them. The germline V gene has CDR1 SEHNR and CDR2 FQNEAQ (reference sequence). There are 16 residues in the CDR3. The chain's CDR3 is CASSLREAPSYNEQFF. The CDR3 nucleotides read TGTGCCAGCAGCTTGAGGGAGGCCCCCTCCTACAATGAGCAGTTCTTC. The full variable domain, with the rest looked up from reference TRBV7-9 and TRBJ2-1, is DTGVSQNPRHKITKRGQNVTFRCDPISEHNRLYWYRQTLGQGPEFLTYFQNEAQLEKSRLLSDRFSAERPKGSFSTLEIQRTEQGDSAMYLCASSLREAPSYNEQFFGPGTRLTVL.